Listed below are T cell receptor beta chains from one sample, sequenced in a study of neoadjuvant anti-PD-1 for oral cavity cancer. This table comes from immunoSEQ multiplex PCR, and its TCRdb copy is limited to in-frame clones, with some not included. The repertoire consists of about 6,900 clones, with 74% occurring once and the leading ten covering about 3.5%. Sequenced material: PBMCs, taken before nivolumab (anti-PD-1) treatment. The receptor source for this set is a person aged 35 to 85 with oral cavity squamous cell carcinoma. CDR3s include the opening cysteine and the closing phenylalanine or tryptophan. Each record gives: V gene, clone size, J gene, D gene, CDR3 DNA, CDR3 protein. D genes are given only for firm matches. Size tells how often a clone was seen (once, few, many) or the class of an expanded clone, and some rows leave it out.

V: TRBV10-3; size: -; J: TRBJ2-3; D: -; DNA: TGTGCCATCAGTGATCCGGACAGCACAGATACGCAGTATTTT; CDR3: CAISDPDSTDTQYF
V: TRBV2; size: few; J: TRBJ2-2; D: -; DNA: TGTGCCAGCACCAAGAGTTTAGGGGAGCTGTTTTTT; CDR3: CASTKSLGELFF
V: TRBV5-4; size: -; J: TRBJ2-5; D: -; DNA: TGTGCCAGCAGCTTCCAAGGGTCCCAAGAGACCCAGTACTTC; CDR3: CASSFQGSQETQYF
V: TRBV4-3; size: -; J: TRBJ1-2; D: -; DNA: TGCGCCAGCAGCCAAGAGCCGGGAGGCTATGGCTACACCTTC; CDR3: CASSQEPGGYGYTF
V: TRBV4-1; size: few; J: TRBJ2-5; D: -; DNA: TGCGCCAGCAGCCAGCCATGGGCCCAGACCCAGTACTTC; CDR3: CASSQPWAQTQYF
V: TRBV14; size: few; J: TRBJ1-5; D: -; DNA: TGTGCCAGCAGCCAAGATTTCGGGGACTCGGGGGGGAATCAGCCCCAGCATTTT; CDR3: CASSQDFGDSGGNQPQHF
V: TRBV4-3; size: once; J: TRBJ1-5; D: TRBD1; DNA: TGCGCCAGCAGCCAGGACAGGGGGCAGCCCCAGCATTTT; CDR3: CASSQDRGQPQHF
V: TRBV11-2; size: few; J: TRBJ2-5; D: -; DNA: TGTGCCAGCAGCTCCGTCGGGCAGGGTGACCAAGAGACCCAGTACTTC; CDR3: CASSSVGQGDQETQYF
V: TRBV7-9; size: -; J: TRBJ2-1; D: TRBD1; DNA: TGTGCCAGCCGCCCAGACAGGGAATCCGCCAATGAGCAGTTCTTC; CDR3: CASRPDRESANEQFF
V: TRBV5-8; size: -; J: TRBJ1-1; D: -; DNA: TGTGCCAGCAGCTTGCGGCAGGTGACTGAAGCTTTCTTT; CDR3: CASSLRQVTEAFF
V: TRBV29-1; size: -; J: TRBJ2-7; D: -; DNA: TGCAGCGTTGTTAAAGGGCCTTTCTACGAGCAGTACTTC; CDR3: CSVVKGPFYEQYF
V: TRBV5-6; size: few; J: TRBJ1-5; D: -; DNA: TGTGCCAGCAGCTTGGCGACAGGAGGTCAGCCCCAGCATTTT; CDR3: CASSLATGGQPQHF
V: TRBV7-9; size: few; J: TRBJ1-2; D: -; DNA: TGTGCCAGCAGCTTAAGTGGTCTGTCCTATGGCTACACCTTC; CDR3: CASSLSGLSYGYTF
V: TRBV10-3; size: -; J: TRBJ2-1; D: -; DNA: TGTGCCATCGGGGCGTACTCCTACAATGAGCAGTTCTTC; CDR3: CAIGAYSYNEQFF
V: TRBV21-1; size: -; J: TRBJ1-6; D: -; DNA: TGTGCCAGCAGCCGAGGACATACCCCTTCACCCCTCCACTTT; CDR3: CASSRGHTPSPLHF
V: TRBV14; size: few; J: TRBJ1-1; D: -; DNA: TGTGCCAGCAGCCAAGATATAGGTGACACTGAAGCTTTCTTT; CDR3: CASSQDIGDTEAFF
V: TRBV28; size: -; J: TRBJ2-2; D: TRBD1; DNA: TGTGCCAGCAGTCGAATGGACAGGGCTTTCACCGGGGAGCTGTTTTTT; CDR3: CASSRMDRAFTGELFF
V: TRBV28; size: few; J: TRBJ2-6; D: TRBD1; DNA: TGTGCCAGCAGTTTGGCCAGGGGGCCTGGGGCCAACGTCCTGACTTTC; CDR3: CASSLARGPGANVLTF
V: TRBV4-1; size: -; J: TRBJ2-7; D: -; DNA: TGCGCCAGCAGCCAAGATCACAGCAACTACGAGCAGTACTTC; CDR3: CASSQDHSNYEQYF
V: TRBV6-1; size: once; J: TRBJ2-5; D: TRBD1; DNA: TGTGCCAGCAGTAAAGGACAGGGGCTGTACCAAGAGACCCAGTACTTC; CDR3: CASSKGQGLYQETQYF
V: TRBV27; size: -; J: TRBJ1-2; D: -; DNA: TGTGCCAGCAGTTTTTCACAGGGAGGCTCTGGCTACACCTTC; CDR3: CASSFSQGGSGYTF
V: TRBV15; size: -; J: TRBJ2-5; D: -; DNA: TGTGCCACCAGCAGGGGGGTGACGATTGACCAAGAGACCCAGTACTTC; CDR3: CATSRGVTIDQETQYF
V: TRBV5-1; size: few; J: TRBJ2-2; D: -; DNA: TGCGCCAGCAGCTTTTTTGGGCCTAACACCGGGGAGCTGTTTTTT; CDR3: CASSFFGPNTGELFF
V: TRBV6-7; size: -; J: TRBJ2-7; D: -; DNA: TGTGCCAGCAGTTACGGTTGCTTCATGGATTTCACCTACGAGCAGTACTTC; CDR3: CASSYGCFMDFTYEQYF
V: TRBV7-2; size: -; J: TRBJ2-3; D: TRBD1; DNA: TGTGCCAGCAGGCAAACCGGGACAGGGGAGACAGATACGCAGTATTTT; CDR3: CASRQTGTGETDTQYF
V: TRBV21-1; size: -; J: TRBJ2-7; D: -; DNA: TGTGCCAGCAGCGATCCCCTGGACAGCTCCTACGAGCAGTACTTC; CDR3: CASSDPLDSSYEQYF
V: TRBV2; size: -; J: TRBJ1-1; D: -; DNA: TGTGCCAGCAGTGGTTGGGACATGAACACTGAAGCTTTCTTT; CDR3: CASSGWDMNTEAFF
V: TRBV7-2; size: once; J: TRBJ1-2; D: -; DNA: TGTGCCAGCAGCTCGCAGGGCGAGGGGGGAGGTGGCTACACCTTC; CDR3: CASSSQGEGGGGYTF
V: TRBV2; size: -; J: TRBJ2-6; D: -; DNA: TGTGCCAGCATATCCTCTGGGGCCAACGTCCTGACTTTC; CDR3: CASISSGANVLTF
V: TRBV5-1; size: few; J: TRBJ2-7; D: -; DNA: TGCGCCAGCAGCTTGGCAGGTTTCGACGAGCAGTACTTC; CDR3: CASSLAGFDEQYF
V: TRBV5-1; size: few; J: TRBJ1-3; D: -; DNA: TGCGCCAGCAGCCCGGACGCATCGCCTGGAAACACCATATATTTT; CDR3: CASSPDASPGNTIYF
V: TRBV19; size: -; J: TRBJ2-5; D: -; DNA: TGTGCCAGTAGTATCCAGGGGTCGGGGGCTAGTGGAAGGCTGGAGACCCAGTACTTC; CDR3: CASSIQGSGASGRLETQYF
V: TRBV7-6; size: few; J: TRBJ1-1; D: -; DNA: TGTGCCAGCAGCTCCCTGCGGAACACTGAAGCTTTCTTT; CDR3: CASSSLRNTEAFF
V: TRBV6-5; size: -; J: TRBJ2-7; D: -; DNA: TGTGCCAGCAGTTACTCACAGGGTCTGTACGAGCAGTACTTC; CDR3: CASSYSQGLYEQYF
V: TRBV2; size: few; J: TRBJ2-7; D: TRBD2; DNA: TGTGCCAGCAGGTCCGGGGGGGAGGGCTACGAGCAGTACTTC; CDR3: CASRSGGEGYEQYF
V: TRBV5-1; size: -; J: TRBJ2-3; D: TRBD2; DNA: TGCGCCAGCAGTACTAGCGGGGACCGCACAGATACGCAGTATTTT; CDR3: CASSTSGDRTDTQYF
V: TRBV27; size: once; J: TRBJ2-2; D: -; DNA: TGTGCCAGCAGTTTGGCAGGCACGGTCGGGGAGCTGTTTTTT; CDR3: CASSLAGTVGELFF
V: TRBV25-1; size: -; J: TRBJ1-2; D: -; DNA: TGTGCCAGCAGTGAACCAAACACACCCAGTGGGGGCTATGGCTACACCTTC; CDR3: CASSEPNTPSGGYGYTF
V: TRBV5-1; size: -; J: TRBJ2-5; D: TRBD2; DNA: TGCGCCAGCAGCTTGGGGCTAGCGGGGGATTGGCAAGAGACCCAGTACTTC; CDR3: CASSLGLAGDWQETQYF
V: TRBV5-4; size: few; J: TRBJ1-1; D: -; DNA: TGTGCCAGCAGCTTGGGCCTCAGGGAATTGAGCACTGAAGCTTTCTTT; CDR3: CASSLGLRELSTEAFF
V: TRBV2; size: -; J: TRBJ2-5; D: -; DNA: TGTGCCAGCAGGTGGGGGAAAGAGACCCAGTACTTC; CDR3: CASRWGKETQYF
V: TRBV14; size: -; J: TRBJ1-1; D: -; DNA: TGTGCCAGCGCAGGGAACACTGAAGCTTTCTTT; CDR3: CASAGNTEAFF
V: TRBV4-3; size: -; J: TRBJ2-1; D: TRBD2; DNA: TGCGCCAGCAGCCTTCGGGGGGGCCCCTACAATGAGCAGTTCTTC; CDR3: CASSLRGGPYNEQFF
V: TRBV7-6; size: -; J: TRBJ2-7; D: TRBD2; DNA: TGTGCCAGCAGCCCTAGCGGGGGGTTCTACGAGCAGTACTTC; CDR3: CASSPSGGFYEQYF
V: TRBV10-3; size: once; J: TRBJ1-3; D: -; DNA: TGTGCCATCAGTGAAATCGCAGGGCGTGGAAACACCATATATTTT; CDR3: CAISEIAGRGNTIYF
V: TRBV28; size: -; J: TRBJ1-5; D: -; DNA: TGTGCCAGCAGTTCATATCAGCCCCAGCATTTT; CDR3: CASSSYQPQHF